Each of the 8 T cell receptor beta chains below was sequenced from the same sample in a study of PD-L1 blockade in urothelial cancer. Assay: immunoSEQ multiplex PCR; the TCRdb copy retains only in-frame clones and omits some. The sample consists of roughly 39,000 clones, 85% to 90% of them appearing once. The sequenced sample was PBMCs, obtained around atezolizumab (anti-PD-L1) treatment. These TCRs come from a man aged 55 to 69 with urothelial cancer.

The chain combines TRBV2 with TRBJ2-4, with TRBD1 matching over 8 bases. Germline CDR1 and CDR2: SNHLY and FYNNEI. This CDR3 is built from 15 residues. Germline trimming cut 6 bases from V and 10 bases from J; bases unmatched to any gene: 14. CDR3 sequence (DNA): TGTGCCAGCAGCCTGCGGACGACAGGGGAGAAGATTCAGTACTTC. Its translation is CASSLRTTGEKIQYF. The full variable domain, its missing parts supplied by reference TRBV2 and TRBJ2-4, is EPEVTQTPSHQVTQMGQEVILRCVPISNHLYFYWYRQILGQKVEFLVSFYNNEISEKSEIFDDQFSVERPDGSNFTLKIRSTKLEDSAMYFCASSLRTTGEKIQYFGAGTRLSVL.

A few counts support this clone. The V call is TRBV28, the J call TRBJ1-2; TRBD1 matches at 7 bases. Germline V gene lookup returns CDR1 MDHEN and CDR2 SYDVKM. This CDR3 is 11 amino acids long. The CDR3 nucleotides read TGTGCGACAGGGCCCCTATATGGCTACACCTTC. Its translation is CATGPLYGYTF.

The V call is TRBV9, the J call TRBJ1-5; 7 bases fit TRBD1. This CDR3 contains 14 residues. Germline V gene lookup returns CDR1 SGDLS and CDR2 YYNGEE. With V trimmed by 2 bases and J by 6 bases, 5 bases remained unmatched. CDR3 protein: CASSVDRVGQPQHF. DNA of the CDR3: TGTGCCAGCAGCGTCGACAGGGTAGGTCAGCCCCAGCATTTT.

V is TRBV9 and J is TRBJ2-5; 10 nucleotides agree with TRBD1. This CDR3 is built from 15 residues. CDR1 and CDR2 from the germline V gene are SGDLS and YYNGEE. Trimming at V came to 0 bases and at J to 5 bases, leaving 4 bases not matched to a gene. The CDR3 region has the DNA TGTGCCAGCAGCGTAGGACAGGGGGCATGGGAGACCCAGTACTTC. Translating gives CASSVGQGAWETQYF.

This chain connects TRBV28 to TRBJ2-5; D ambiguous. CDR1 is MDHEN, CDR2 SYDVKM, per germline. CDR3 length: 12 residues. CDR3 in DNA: TGTGCGGTAAAGGAGACGCGGGAGACCCAGTACTTC. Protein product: CAVKETRETQYF.

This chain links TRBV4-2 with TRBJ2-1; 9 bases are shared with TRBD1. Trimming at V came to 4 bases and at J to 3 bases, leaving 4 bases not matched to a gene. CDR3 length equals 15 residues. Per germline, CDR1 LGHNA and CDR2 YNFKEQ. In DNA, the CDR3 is TGTGCCAGCAGCCGGGGACAGGGAGGCTACAATGAGCAGTTCTTC. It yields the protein CASSRGQGGYNEQFF.

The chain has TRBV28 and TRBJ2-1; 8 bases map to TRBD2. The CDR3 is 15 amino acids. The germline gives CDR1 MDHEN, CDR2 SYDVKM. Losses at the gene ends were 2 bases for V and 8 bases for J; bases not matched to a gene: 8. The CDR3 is CASSLTGLGDYEQFF. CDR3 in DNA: TGTGCCAGCAGTTTAACGGGACTAGGCGACTATGAGCAGTTCTTC. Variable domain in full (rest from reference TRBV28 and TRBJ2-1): DVKVTQSSRYLVKRTGEKVFLECVQDMDHENMFWYRQDPGLGLRLIYFSYDVKMKEKGDIPEGYSVSREKKERFSLILESASTNQTSMYLCASSLTGLGDYEQFFGPGTRLTVL.

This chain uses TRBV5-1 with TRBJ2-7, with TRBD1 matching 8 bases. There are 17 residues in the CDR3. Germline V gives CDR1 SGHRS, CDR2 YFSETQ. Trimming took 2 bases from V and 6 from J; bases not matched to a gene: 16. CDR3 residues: CASSFMALGQGGREQYF. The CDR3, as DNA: TGCGCCAGCAGCTTTATGGCTTTAGGACAGGGAGGTCGCGAGCAGTACTTC. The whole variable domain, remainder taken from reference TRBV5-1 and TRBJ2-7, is KAGVTQTPRYLIKTRGQQVTLSCSPISGHRSVSWYQQTPGQGLQFLFEYFSETQRNKGNFPGRFSGRQFSNSRSEMNVSTLELGDSALYLCASSFMALGQGGREQYFGPGTRLTVT.